Below, 5 T cell receptor beta chains from the same sample are listed, as sequenced in a study of multiple sclerosis patients with progressive multifocal leukoencephalopathy. The sample's time point: more than 5 months of natalizumab therapy. Produced via immunoSEQ multiplex PCR; TCRdb's table is partial and in-frame only. The sample carries 25,000 to 35,000 clones, roughly 90% recorded once. Sequencing was performed on PBMCs, taken from a patient treated with natalizumab. The receptors were sampled from a human donor with multiple sclerosis.

V is TRBV5-1 and J is TRBJ2-1; D possibly corresponds to TRBD2 (6 bases). The CDR3 has 16 amino acids. CDR1 is SGHRS, CDR2 YFSETQ, per germline. V was cut by 0 bases and J by 4 bases, with 14 bases left in between. CDR3 bases: TGCGCCAGCAGCTTGGTTGTTAGCGGAGCTTACAATGAGCAGTTCTTC. Translation: CASSLVVSGAYNEQFF.

This sequence joins TRBV5-6 and TRBJ2-1; 9 bases map to TRBD1. This CDR3 region has 17 residues. Germline CDR1 and CDR2: SGHDT and YYEEEE. J gave up 4 bases and V 3 bases, and 11 bases lay outside the gene matches. The CDR3 loop is CASSSDRGSFLYNEQFF. For the CDR3, the DNA is TGTGCCAGCAGCTCTGACAGGGGGTCCTTCCTTTACAATGAGCAGTTCTTC.

This chain uses TRBV2 with TRBJ1-1; maybe TRBD1 (6 bases). The V gene's germline CDR1 is SNHLY and CDR2 FYNNEI. Trimming removed 7 bases from V and 8 bases from J, with 11 bases in between. The CDR3 contains 11 residues. The CDR3 coding sequence is TGTGCCAGCACTTCCCAGGGGGAAGCTTTCTTT. It yields the protein CASTSQGEAFF. The variable domain in full, completed from reference TRBV2 and TRBJ1-1, reads EPEVTQTPSHQVTQMGQEVILRCVPISNHLYFYWYRQILGQKVEFLVSFYNNEISEKSEIFDDQFSVERPDGSNFTLKIRSTKLEDSAMYFCASTSQGEAFFGQGTRLTVV.

The rearrangement links TRBV13 to TRBJ2-7, with a weak D call TRBD2 (5 bases). Trimming took 3 bases from V and 2 from J, leaving 11 bases between them. Germline-derived CDR1 and CDR2 are PRHDT and FYEKMQ (reference sequence). CDR3 length: 14 amino acids. CDR3 sequence (DNA): TGTGCCAGCAGCTTGCTCGGGGTGCCCTACGAGCAGTACTTC. It yields the protein CASSLLGVPYEQYF.

The CDR3 region is CASSWEGRTSSYGYTF. The CDR3 DNA is TGTGCCAGCAGTTGGGAGGGACGGACATCATCCTATGGCTACACCTTC. J is TRBJ1-2 and V is TRBV27; a possible D gene is TRBD1 (5 bases). Germline V gives CDR1 MNHEY, CDR2 SMNVEV (reference sequence). Trimming took 4 bases from V and 4 from J, leaving 19 bases between them. There are 16 residues in the CDR3.